A single sample is the source of the 18 T cell receptor beta chains below, sequenced in a study of cytomegalovirus exposure and HLA in healthy donors. Researchers ran the PCR with 60 Vbeta and 13 Jbeta primers. Assay: immunoSEQ multiplex PCR; the TCRdb copy retains only in-frame clones and omits some. This sample has 150,000 to 170,000 clones; roughly four fifths occur once, and the top ten carry under 1.5%. Sequenced: PBMCs. Receptors originate from a man in his late teens or twenties in good health and CMV-seronegative.

A remark on this clone: Other DNA sequences in this specimen translate into the identical CDR3. The chain couples TRBV7-6 to TRBJ1-5, with D perhaps TRBD1 (5 bases). The length of the CDR3 is 16 residues. Deletions cut 5 bases from V and 1 base from J, with 15 bases between. CDR1 is SGHVS, CDR2 FNYEAQ, per germline. CDR3 in amino acids: CASSPAGWLSNQPQHF. DNA for the CDR3: TGTGCCAGCAGCCCCGCAGGGTGGTTGAGCAATCAGCCCCAGCATTTT.

J is TRBJ1-1 and V is TRBV6-1, with 7 bases identical to TRBD1. Germline CDR1 is MNHNS and CDR2 is SASEGT. Germline trimming cut 6 bases from V and 1 base from J; bases unmatched to any gene: 5. The CDR3 runs to 14 residues. The chain's CDR3 is CASRPGQPNTEAFF. The CDR3 nucleotides are TGTGCCAGCAGGCCGGGACAGCCGAACACTGAAGCTTTCTTT.

This clone was seen only a few times. The rearrangement links TRBV4-1 to TRBJ2-7; D is undetermined. Trimming took 5 bases from V and 0 from J, leaving 14 bases between them. This CDR3 comprises 15 residues. CDR1 MGHRA and CDR2 YSYEKL come from the germline V gene. DNA for the CDR3: TGCGCCAGCAGCGTTCCCGGAGAGAACTCCTACGAGCAGTACTTC. It yields the protein CASSVPGENSYEQYF.

The genes are TRBV28 and TRBJ1-5; 7 bases are a match to TRBD1. This CDR3 is built from 14 residues. Trimming took 6 bases from V and 4 from J; bases not matched to a gene: 6. Per germline, CDR1 MDHEN and CDR2 SYDVKM. CDR3 in DNA: TGTGCCAGCAGCTCGGGACAGACTAATCAGCCCCAGCATTTT. This sequence encodes CASSSGQTNQPQHF.

The CDR3 protein is CASSLSGSTYEQYF. CDR3 in DNA: TGTGCCAGCAGTTTATCAGGGTCCACCTACGAGCAGTACTTC. The rearrangement uses TRBV28 and TRBJ2-7, with D perhaps matching TRBD1 (5 bases). Per germline, CDR1 MDHEN and CDR2 SYDVKM. Trimming shortened V by 1 base and J by 2 bases, and 9 bases separated the two germline ends. The CDR3 contains 14 residues.

The V gene is TRBV7-6, the J gene TRBJ2-2, with 7 bases matching TRBD2. CDR3 length: 15 amino acids. CDR1 is SGHVS, CDR2 FNYEAQ, per germline. V was clipped by 5 bases and J by 6 bases; unmatched bases: 9. This CDR3 is CASSPRGGSPGELFF. Here the CDR3 DNA reads TGTGCCAGCAGCCCCCGCGGCGGGAGTCCCGGGGAGCTGTTTTTT. The full variable domain, its missing parts supplied by reference TRBV7-6 and TRBJ2-2, is GAGVSQSPRYKVTKRGQDVALRCDPISGHVSLYWYRQALGQGPEFLTYFNYEAQQDKSGLPNDRFSAERPEGSISTLTIQRTEQRDSAMYRCASSPRGGSPGELFFGEGSRLTVL.

The V gene is TRBV30, the J gene TRBJ1-2; 8 positions agree with TRBD1. CDR1 GTSNPN and CDR2 SVGIG come from the germline V gene (reference sequence). After removal of 8 bases from V and 3 bases from J, the junction contained 11 bases not matched to a gene. The CDR3 is made up of 14 amino acids. CDR3 amino acids: CAVGQAKPDYGYTF. The DNA for the CDR3 is TGTGCCGTGGGACAGGCTAAACCGGACTATGGCTACACCTTC.

Only a few counts were recorded for this clone. The chain has TRBV18 and TRBJ2-7, with a possible D match to TRBD2 (6 bases). Germline V gives CDR1 KGHSH, CDR2 LQKENI. This CDR3 comprises 12 residues. Trimming pared 5 bases from V and 6 bases from J, leaving 11 bases between. CDR3 in amino acids: CASSRSEGEQYF. For the CDR3, the DNA is TGTGCCAGCTCAAGGTCGGAGGGCGAGCAGTACTTC.

The gene calls are TRBV11-2 and TRBJ2-5; TRBD2 aligns across 8 bases. Germline CDR1 reads SGHAT; CDR2 reads FQNNGV. This CDR3 is built from 14 residues. V lost 1 base and J lost 11; bases outside the gene matches: 9. CDR3 coding DNA: TGTGCCAGCAGCTTAGCCTTTAGCGGGAAGGAGCAGTACTTC. Translating it yields CASSLAFSGKEQYF. Drawing the rest from reference TRBV11-2 and TRBJ2-5, the complete variable domain is EAGVAQSPRYKIIEKRQSVAFWCNPISGHATLYWYQQILGQGPKLLIQFQNNGVVDDSQLPKDRFSAERLKGVDSTLKIQPAKLEDSAVYLCASSLAFSGKEQYFGPGTRLLVL.

The V gene is TRBV18, the J gene TRBJ2-7; 9 positions agree with TRBD2. Germline trimming cut 5 bases from V and 5 bases from J; bases unmatched to any gene: 10. This CDR3 is built from 15 residues. From germline, CDR1 is KGHSH and CDR2 LQKENI. CDR3 protein: CASSIAGGGRDEQYF. In nucleotides, the CDR3 is TGTGCCAGCTCAATCGCGGGAGGGGGTCGGGACGAGCAGTACTTC.

The J gene is TRBJ2-7, the V gene TRBV7-6; TRBD2 agrees at 7 bases. Per the germline V gene, CDR1 is SGHVS and CDR2 is FNYEAQ. CDR3 length: 14 residues. Losses at the gene ends were 5 bases for V and 7 bases for J; bases not matched to a gene: 11. Here the CDR3 reads CASSPSGVGGEQYF. The CDR3 bases are TGTGCCAGCAGCCCGAGCGGGGTGGGGGGGGAGCAGTACTTC. The full variable domain, rest sourced from reference TRBV7-6 and TRBJ2-7, is GAGVSQSPRYKVTKRGQDVALRCDPISGHVSLYWYRQALGQGPEFLTYFNYEAQQDKSGLPNDRFSAERPEGSISTLTIQRTEQRDSAMYRCASSPSGVGGEQYFGPGTRLTVT.

The rearrangement links TRBV30 to TRBJ1-2; possibly TRBD1 for D (6 bases). The V gene's germline CDR1 is GTSNPN and CDR2 SVGIG (reference sequence). The CDR3 is 12 residues long. The germline V and J ends were trimmed by 4 bases and 5 bases, with 11 bases remaining between them. The DNA for the CDR3 is TGTGCCTGGACGGGAGGGGGTTATGGCTACACCTTC. This sequence encodes CAWTGGGYGYTF.

This chain links TRBV6-5 with TRBJ1-6; TRBD1 might be the D (6 bases). The V end was cut by 4 bases, the J end by 9 bases, with 10 bases between. Germline V gives CDR1 MNHEY, CDR2 SVGAGI. The CDR3 is 13 amino acids. CDR3 loop: CASSSGARSPLHF. The CDR3 DNA reads as TGTGCCAGCAGTTCAGGGGCACGTTCACCCCTCCACTTT.

This rearrangement joins TRBV7-2 to TRBJ2-7; TRBD2 aligns across 8 bases. Germline V lookup: CDR1 SGHTA, CDR2 FQGNSA. The V segment lost 4 bases and the J segment 4 bases; nucleotides outside the gene matches: 9. The CDR3 has 15 amino acids. The CDR3 DNA sequence: TGTGCCAGCAGCTCGCCCCTAGCGGGCCTGTACGAGCAGTACTTC. It translates to CASSSPLAGLYEQYF. Looking up the rest from reference TRBV7-2 and TRBJ2-7 gives the full variable domain: GAGVSQSPSNKVTEKGKDVELRCDPISGHTALYWYRQSLGQGLEFLIYFQGNSAPDKSGLPSDRFSAERTGGSVSTLTIQRTQQEDSAVYLCASSSPLAGLYEQYFGPGTRLTVT.

Points on this clone: The identical CDR3 is also encoded by other nucleotide sequences in the sample. The chain employs TRBV7-9 and TRBJ2-5, with TRBD2 matching over 10 bases. The CDR3 runs to 15 residues. CDR1 and CDR2 from the germline V gene are SEHNR and FQNEAQ (reference sequence). J lost 2 bases, V lost 1 base, and 1 base had no gene match. The CDR3 coding sequence is TGTGCCAGCAGCTTAGGGACTAGCGGTCAAGAGACCCAGTACTTC. Its translation is CASSLGTSGQETQYF.

This chain links TRBV6-4 with TRBJ2-6, with D unclear. This CDR3 is built from 16 residues. Germline-derived CDR1 and CDR2 are MRHNA and SNTAGT. V lost 0 bases, J lost 2 bases, and 8 bases lay in between. The CDR3 DNA reads TGTGCCAGCAGTGACTCAATAGAGGCTGGGGCCAACGTCCTGACTTTC. It translates to CASSDSIEAGANVLTF.

The gene calls are TRBV27 and TRBJ2-5, with D uncertain. Germline CDR1 MNHEY, CDR2 SMNVEV (reference sequence). Between the trimmed V and J ends, which lost 1 base and 9 bases, there was a span of 15 bases. This CDR3 region has 14 residues. The CDR3 DNA reads TGTGCCAGCAGTTTATTGGTCGGCCAGACACCCCAGTACTTC. Residues: CASSLLVGQTPQYF.

The J gene is TRBJ2-5, the V gene TRBV7-9; 7 bases are shared with TRBD2. This CDR3 spans 16 amino acids. Trimming removed 1 base from V and 7 bases from J; junction bases left unmatched: 12. The germline gives CDR1 SEHNR, CDR2 FQNEAQ (reference sequence). The CDR3 region has the DNA TGTGCCAGCAGCTTAGGGTTGCGGGAGTGGGGAGGGACCCAGTACTTC. The encoded protein is CASSLGLREWGGTQYF.